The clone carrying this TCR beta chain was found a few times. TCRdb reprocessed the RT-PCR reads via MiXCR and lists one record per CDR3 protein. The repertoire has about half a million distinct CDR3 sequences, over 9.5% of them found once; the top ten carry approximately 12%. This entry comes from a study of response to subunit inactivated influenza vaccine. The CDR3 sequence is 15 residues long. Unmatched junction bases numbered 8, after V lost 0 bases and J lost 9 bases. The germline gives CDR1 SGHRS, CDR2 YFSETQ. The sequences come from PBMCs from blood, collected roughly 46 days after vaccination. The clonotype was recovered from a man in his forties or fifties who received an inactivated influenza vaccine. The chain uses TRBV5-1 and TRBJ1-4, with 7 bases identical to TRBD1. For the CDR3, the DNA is TGCGCCAGCAGCTTGGGAGACAGGGACCTGCAAAAACTGTTTTTT. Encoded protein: CASSLGDRDLQKLFF.